This T cell receptor beta chain originates from a study of cytomegalovirus exposure and HLA in healthy donors. General observations from the study: The authors considered a cluster of highly shared sequence variants likely to be a sequencing artifact. Being productive about 90% or about 30% of the time was typical of most TCR beta V segments in an earlier analysis.

This clone is a singleton in its sample. What it binds is unknown. With 60 Vbeta and 13 Jbeta primers, the PCR was carried out. Sequencing used immunoSEQ multiplex PCR; TCRdb keeps in-frame clones, though not all of them. In the table there are approximately 59,000 clones, approximately 67% of which are singletons. This CDR3 is 13 amino acids long. The germline CDR1 and CDR2 sequences are SGHRS and YFSETQ. The V and J ends lost 2 bases and 9 bases, in that order; junction bases with no gene match: 2. This TCR came from a man between 25 and 39 years old in good health and CMV-seronegative. Sequenced material: PBMCs. The V call is TRBV5-1, the J call TRBJ2-4, with 10 bases fitting TRBD2. CDR3 in amino acids: CASSLGTSVIQYF. The CDR3 region has the DNA TGCGCCAGCAGCTTAGGGACTAGCGTCATTCAGTACTTC.